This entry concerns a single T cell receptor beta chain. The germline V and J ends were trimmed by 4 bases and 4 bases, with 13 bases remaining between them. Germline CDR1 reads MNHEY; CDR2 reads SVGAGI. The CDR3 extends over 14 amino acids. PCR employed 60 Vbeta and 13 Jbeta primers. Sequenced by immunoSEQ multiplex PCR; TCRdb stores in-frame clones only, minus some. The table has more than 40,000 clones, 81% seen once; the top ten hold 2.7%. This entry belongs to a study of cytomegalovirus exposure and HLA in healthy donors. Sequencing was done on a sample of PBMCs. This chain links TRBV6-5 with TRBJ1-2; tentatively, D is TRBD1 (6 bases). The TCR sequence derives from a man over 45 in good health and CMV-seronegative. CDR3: CASSSTGTLYGYTF. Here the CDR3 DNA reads TGTGCCAGCAGTTCCACCGGGACACTCTATGGCTACACCTTC.